A single sample is the source of the 22 T cell receptor beta chains below, sequenced in a study of post-analysis software for immune sequencing data. Prepared TCR beta cDNA libraries contained unique molecular identifiers. TCRdb re-called the PCR reads through MiXCR, storing one row per CDR3 protein. Altogether 150,000 to 200,000 distinct CDR3 sequences are present, 35% to 40% being singletons, with the ten largest covering 28%. This sample comprised blood, obtained after autologous hematopoietic stem cell transplantation. The receptor set was obtained from a girl aged 5 to 17 with multiple sclerosis.

This clonotype has just a few counts. The chain links TRBV7-9 to TRBJ2-1; TRBD2 aligns across 13 bases. The CDR3 totals 15 residues. V trimming: 5 bases; J trimming: 8 bases; junction bases outside the gene matches: 6. Per germline, CDR1 SEHNR and CDR2 FQNEAQ (reference sequence). This CDR3 is CASSARTSGSYEQFF. The CDR3 DNA reads as TGTGCCAGCAGCGCTAGGACTAGCGGGAGCTATGAGCAGTTCTTC.

This clonotype was seen a handful of times. The rearrangement uses TRBV11-2 and TRBJ2-3; the match to TRBD2 covers 8 bases. Germline CDR1 reads SGHAT; CDR2 reads FQNNGV. V shed 6 bases, J shed 3 bases, and the junction held 11 bases outside the gene matches. The CDR3 runs 16 residues. The CDR3 DNA is TGTGCCAGCAGACGACGGACTAGCCAGGGAACAGATACGCAGTATTTT. Amino acids: CASRRRTSQGTDTQYF.

This clonotype was counted between two and nine times. The chain combines TRBV5-5 with TRBJ1-2; D is undetermined. Between the trimmed V and J ends, which lost 2 bases and 4 bases, there was a span of 9 bases. The CDR3 has 13 amino acids. Germline V gene data show CDR1 as SGHKS and CDR2 as YYEKEE (reference sequence). The CDR3, as DNA: TGTGCCAGCAGCTTTTCGGCCTCCTATGGCTACACCTTC. Its translation is CASSFSASYGYTF.

This clonotype was picked up a small number of times. CDR3 protein: CATSKHRDSNQPQHF. CDR3 in DNA: TGTGCCACCAGTAAACACAGGGATAGCAATCAGCCCCAGCATTTT. The V gene is TRBV15, the J gene TRBJ1-5, with D possibly TRBD1 on 6 matching bases. Germline values: CDR1 LNHNV, CDR2 YYDKDF (reference sequence). V was trimmed by 6 bases and J by 0 bases, leaving 12 bases between them. This CDR3 region has 15 residues.

J is TRBJ1-2 and V is TRBV4-3, with 8 bases that match TRBD1. This CDR3 is 15 amino acids long. The germline V gene encodes CDR1 LGHNA and CDR2 YSLEER. V shed 0 bases, J shed 6 bases, and the junction held 6 bases outside the gene matches. The CDR3 here is CASSQEVSRGHGYTF. In nucleotides, the CDR3 is TGCGCCAGCAGCCAAGAGGTTTCCAGGGGGCATGGCTACACCTTC.

This clonotype has only a few counts. V is TRBV27 and J is TRBJ2-1; D unresolved. From germline, CDR1 is MNHEY and CDR2 SMNVEV (reference sequence). This CDR3 comprises 16 residues. V lost 5 bases and J lost 4, with 18 bases in between. The CDR3 DNA reads TGTGCCAGCAGTCAAACTTTGGGCCTCTTTTACAATGAGCAGTTCTTC. Encoded protein: CASSQTLGLFYNEQFF.

The genes are TRBV28 and TRBJ2-1; TRBD2 aligns across 8 bases. The junction had 6 bases not matched to a gene; V was cut back by 8 bases and J by 3 bases. There are 14 residues in the CDR3. The germline V gene encodes CDR1 MDHEN and CDR2 SYDVKM. CDR3 in DNA: TGTGCCAGCGGGTGGGCGGGAGGCTACAATGAGCAGTTCTTC. Its translation: CASGWAGGYNEQFF.

The chain links TRBV6-2 or TRBV6-3 to TRBJ2-7; TRBD1 might be the D (6 bases). This CDR3 has 13 amino acids. CDR1 and CDR2 (germline): MNHEY, SVGEGT. Trimming cost V 6 bases and J 1 base, with 10 bases left between them. This CDR3 reads CASRHRVSYEQYF. The CDR3, as DNA: TGTGCCAGCAGACACAGGGTATCCTACGAGCAGTACTTC.

CDR3 in DNA: TGCGCCAGCAGCCAAGATCCAGTCCCGGCCAGCTCTGGGGCCAACGTCCTGACTTTC. This gives the protein CASSQDPVPASSGANVLTF. This chain connects TRBV4-1 to TRBJ2-6; D is uncertain. Germline V gives CDR1 MGHRA, CDR2 YSYEKL. The CDR3 has 19 residues. V lost 0 bases and J 0 bases, leaving 15 bases between the germline ends.

The rearrangement uses TRBV7-2 and TRBJ2-3; 7 nucleotides match TRBD2. This CDR3 is built from 16 residues. Germline CDR1 reads SGHTA; CDR2 reads FQGNSA. V lost 0 bases and J lost 4; bases outside the gene matches: 7. The CDR3 loop reads CASSLAPTSLADTQYF. The CDR3 DNA reads as TGTGCCAGCAGCTTAGCGCCGACTAGCTTGGCAGATACGCAGTATTTT.

The table lists this clonotype with a few counts. The chain couples TRBV5-1 to TRBJ2-7, with 9 bases matching TRBD1. Germline loops: CDR1 SGHRS, CDR2 YFSETQ. The CDR3 runs to 14 residues. With V trimmed by 2 bases and J by 5 bases, 5 bases remained unmatched. DNA for the CDR3: TGCGCCAGCAGCTTCAAGACAGGGGGACACGAGCAGTACTTC. It specifies CASSFKTGGHEQYF.

This chain links TRBV28 with TRBJ2-1; TRBD1 matches 10 bases. The germline V gene encodes CDR1 MDHEN and CDR2 SYDVKM. This CDR3 has 18 residues. Trimming cost V 5 bases and J 0 bases; bases outside gene matches: 10. CDR3 in amino acids: CASSAPGQGPSSYNEQFF. CDR3 nucleotides: TGTGCCAGCAGTGCACCGGGACAGGGGCCGAGCTCCTACAATGAGCAGTTCTTC.

V is TRBV12-3 or TRBV12-4 and J is TRBJ2-1, with D hard to call. V shed 6 bases and J shed 6 bases, with 15 bases lying between them. There are 14 residues in the CDR3. DNA for the CDR3: TGTGCCAGCAGCCATACAAGTCAACCCAATGAGCAGTTCTTC. Its translation: CASSHTSQPNEQFF.

Of note for this clonotype: An end of the junction differs from the germline gene, which may be a read error. The chain employs TRBV6-1 and TRBJ2-7; 9 positions match TRBD2. The CDR3 covers 14 residues. Germline V gene data show CDR1 as MNHNS and CDR2 as SASEGT. The DNA of the CDR3 is TGTGCCAACAGTCCGCTAGCGGGATCAGGCGAGCAGTACTTC. Translating gives CANSPLAGSGEQYF.

The V call is TRBV30, the J call TRBJ1-2; no reliable D call. V was shortened by 0 bases and J by 2 bases, with 4 bases between the two germline ends. Per the germline V gene, CDR1 is GTSNPN and CDR2 is SVGIG (reference sequence). This CDR3 has 12 residues. CDR3 nucleotides: TGTGCCTGGAGTGTACAGAACTATGGCTACACCTTC. This sequence encodes CAWSVQNYGYTF.

This clonotype was observed many times. The V and J genes are TRBV5-1 and TRBJ2-7, with a possible D match to TRBD1 (5 bases). Looked up from germline, CDR1 is SGHRS and CDR2 is YFSETQ. This CDR3 is 14 amino acids long. V lost 2 bases and J lost 0, with 9 bases in between. CDR3 bases: TGCGCCAGCAGCTTCCAGGGAAGCTCCTACGAGCAGTACTTC. The encoded protein is CASSFQGSSYEQYF.

Comment on this clonotype: Relative to the germline gene, one junction end is altered; a read error may explain this. The chain links TRBV14 to TRBJ2-1; no reliable D call. Germline V CDR1 and CDR2: SGHDN, FVKESK. The CDR3 has 16 amino acids. The CDR3 loop reads CASSQDFSSSYNEQFF. The CDR3 DNA reads TGCGCCAGCAGCCAAGATTTCTCCAGCTCCTACAATGAGCAGTTCTTC.

The V call is TRBV5-1, the J call TRBJ1-2, with D hard to call. V dropped 0 bases and J dropped 2 bases, with 8 bases sitting between them. Germline V CDR1 and CDR2: SGHRS, YFSETQ. The CDR3 spans 14 residues. CDR3 coding DNA: TGCGCCAGCAGCTTGGGAGTAACGAACTATGGCTACACCTTC. Translation gives CASSLGVTNYGYTF.

This clonotype was seen more than once but under ten times. CDR3 nucleotides: TGTGCCAGCAGTCCTCTGACCCCACCTGAAGCTTTCTTT. Protein product: CASSPLTPPEAFF. The chain recombines TRBV28 with TRBJ1-1; D gene ambiguous. Germline CDR1 is MDHEN and CDR2 is SYDVKM. The CDR3 runs 13 residues. The V and J ends lost 5 bases and 6 bases respectively, with 13 bases between them.

This chain links TRBV7-3 with TRBJ2-3; 9 nucleotides agree with TRBD2. V gave up 1 base and J gave up 5 bases; unmatched junction bases: 13. Germline loops: CDR1 SGHTA, CDR2 FQGTGA. The CDR3 spans 18 residues. The CDR3 DNA follows: TGTGCCAGCAGCTTAAACCCTTATGCGGGAGGGCCGATAGATACGCAGTATTTT. As protein: CASSLNPYAGGPIDTQYF.

This clonotype was recorded a few times. The chain recombines TRBV20-1 with TRBJ2-5; D remains unclear. Between the trimmed V and J ends, which lost 3 bases and 1 base, there was a span of 6 bases. The CDR3 extends over 12 amino acids. Germline-derived CDR1 and CDR2 are DFQATT and SNEGSKA (reference sequence). The CDR3 loop is CSARVAQETQYF. Written as DNA, the CDR3 is TGCAGTGCTAGGGTGGCCCAAGAGACCCAGTACTTC.

The rearrangement joins TRBV5-1 to TRBJ2-1, with TRBD2 matching over 8 bases. With 0 bases clipped from V and 7 bases from J, the junction kept 3 bases outside the gene matches. The CDR3 sequence is 14 residues long. CDR1 and CDR2 from the germline V gene are SGHRS and YFSETQ. The CDR3 sequence is CASSLGLAPNEQFF. CDR3 in DNA: TGCGCCAGCAGCTTGGGACTAGCGCCGAATGAGCAGTTCTTC.